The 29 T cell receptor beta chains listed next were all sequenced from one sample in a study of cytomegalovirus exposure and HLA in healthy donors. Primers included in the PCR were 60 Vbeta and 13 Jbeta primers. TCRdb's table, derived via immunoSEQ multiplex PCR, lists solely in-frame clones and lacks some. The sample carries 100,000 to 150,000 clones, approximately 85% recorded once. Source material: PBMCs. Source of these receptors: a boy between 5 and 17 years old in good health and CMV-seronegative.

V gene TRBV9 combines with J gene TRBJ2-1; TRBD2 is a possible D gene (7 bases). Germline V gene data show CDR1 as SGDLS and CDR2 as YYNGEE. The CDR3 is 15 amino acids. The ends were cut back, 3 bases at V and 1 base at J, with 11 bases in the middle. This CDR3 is CASSDRGGSYNEQFF. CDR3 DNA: TGTGCCAGCAGCGATAGGGGGGGATCCTACAATGAGCAGTTCTTC.

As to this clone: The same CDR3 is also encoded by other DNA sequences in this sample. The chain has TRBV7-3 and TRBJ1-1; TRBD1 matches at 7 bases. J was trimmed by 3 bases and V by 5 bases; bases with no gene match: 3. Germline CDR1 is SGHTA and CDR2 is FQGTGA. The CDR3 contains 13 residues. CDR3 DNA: TGTGCCAGCAGCCCTACAGGGGACACTGAAGCTTTCTTT. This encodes CASSPTGDTEAFF.

CDR3 loop: CASSRLPGQGYTF. The CDR3 DNA reads as TGTGCCAGCAGCCGCTTACCAGGGCAGGGCTACACCTTC. The chain combines TRBV4-2 with TRBJ1-2; possible D gene TRBD1, 5 bases. V shed 4 bases and J shed 8 bases, with 14 bases lying between them. The CDR3 is made up of 13 amino acids. Per the germline V gene, CDR1 is LGHNA and CDR2 is YNFKEQ.

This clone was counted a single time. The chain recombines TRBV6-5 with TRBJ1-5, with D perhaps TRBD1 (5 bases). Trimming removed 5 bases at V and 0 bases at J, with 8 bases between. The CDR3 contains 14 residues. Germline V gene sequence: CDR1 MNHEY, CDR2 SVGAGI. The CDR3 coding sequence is TGTGCCAGCAGTCCCAGGGTTAGCAATCAGCCCCAGCATTTT. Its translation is CASSPRVSNQPQHF.

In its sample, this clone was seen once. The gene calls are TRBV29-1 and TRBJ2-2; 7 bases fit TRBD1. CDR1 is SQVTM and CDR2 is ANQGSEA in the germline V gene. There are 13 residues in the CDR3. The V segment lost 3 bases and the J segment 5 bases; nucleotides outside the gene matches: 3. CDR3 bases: TGCAGCGTTGATACAGGGGCAACCGGGGAGCTGTTTTTT. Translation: CSVDTGATGELFF.

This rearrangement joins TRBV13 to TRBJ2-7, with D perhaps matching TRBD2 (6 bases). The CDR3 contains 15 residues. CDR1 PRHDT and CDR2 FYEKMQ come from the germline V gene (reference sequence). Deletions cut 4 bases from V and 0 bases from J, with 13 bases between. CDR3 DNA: TGTGCCAGCAGCTGGGGGGTCGATTCCTCCTACGAGCAGTACTTC. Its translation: CASSWGVDSSYEQYF.

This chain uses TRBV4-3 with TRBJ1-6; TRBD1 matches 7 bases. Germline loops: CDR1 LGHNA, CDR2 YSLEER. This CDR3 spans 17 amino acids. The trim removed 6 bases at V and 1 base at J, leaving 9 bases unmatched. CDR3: CASSLDRQISYNSPLHF. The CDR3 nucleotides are TGCGCCAGCAGTCTGGACAGGCAAATTTCCTATAATTCACCCCTCCACTTT.

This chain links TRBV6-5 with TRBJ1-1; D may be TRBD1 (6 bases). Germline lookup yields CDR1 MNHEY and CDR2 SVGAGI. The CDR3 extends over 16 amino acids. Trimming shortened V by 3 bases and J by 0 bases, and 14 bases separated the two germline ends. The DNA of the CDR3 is TGTGCCAGCAGTTATCTACAGGGCATGATGAACACTGAAGCTTTCTTT. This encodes CASSYLQGMMNTEAFF.

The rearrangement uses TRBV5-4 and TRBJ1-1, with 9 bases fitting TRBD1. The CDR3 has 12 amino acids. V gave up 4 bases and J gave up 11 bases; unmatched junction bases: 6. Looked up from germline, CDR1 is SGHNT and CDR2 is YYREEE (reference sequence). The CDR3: CASSGGTGIAFF. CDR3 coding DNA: TGTGCCAGCAGCGGGGGGACAGGGATCGCTTTCTTT.

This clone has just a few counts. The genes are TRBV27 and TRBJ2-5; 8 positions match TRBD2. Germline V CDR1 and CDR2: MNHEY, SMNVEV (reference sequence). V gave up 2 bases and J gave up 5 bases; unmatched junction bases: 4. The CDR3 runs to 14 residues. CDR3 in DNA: TGTGCCAGCAGTTTAGTCGCGGGGGGCGAGACCCAGTACTTC. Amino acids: CASSLVAGGETQYF.

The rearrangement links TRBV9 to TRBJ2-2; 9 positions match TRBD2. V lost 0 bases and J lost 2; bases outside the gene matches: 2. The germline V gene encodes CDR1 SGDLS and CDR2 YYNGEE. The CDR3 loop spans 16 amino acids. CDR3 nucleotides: TGTGCCAGCAGCGTAGCGACTAGCGGAAACACCGGGGAGCTGTTTTTT. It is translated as CASSVATSGNTGELFF. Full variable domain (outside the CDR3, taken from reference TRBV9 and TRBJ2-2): DSGVTQTPKHLITATGQRVTLRCSPRSGDLSVYWYQQSLDQGLQFLIQYYNGEERAKGNILERFSAQQFPDLHSELNLSSLELGDSALYFCASSVATSGNTGELFFGEGSRLTVL.

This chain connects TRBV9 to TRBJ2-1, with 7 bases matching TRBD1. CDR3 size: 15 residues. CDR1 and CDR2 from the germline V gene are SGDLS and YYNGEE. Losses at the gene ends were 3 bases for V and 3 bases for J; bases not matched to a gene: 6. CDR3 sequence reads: CASSGGQSNYNEQFF. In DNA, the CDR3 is TGTGCCAGCAGCGGGGGACAGTCGAACTACAATGAGCAGTTCTTC.

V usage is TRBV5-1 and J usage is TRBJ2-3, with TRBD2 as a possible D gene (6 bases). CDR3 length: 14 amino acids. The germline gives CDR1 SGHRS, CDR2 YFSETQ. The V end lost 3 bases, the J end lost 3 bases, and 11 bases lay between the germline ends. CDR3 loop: CASSSGGKTDTQYF. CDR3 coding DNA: TGCGCCAGCAGCTCCGGGGGAAAGACAGATACGCAGTATTTT.

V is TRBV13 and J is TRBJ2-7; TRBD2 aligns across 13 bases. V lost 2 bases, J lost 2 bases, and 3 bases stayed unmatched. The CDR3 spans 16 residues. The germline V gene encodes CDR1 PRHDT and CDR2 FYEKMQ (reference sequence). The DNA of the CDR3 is TGTGCCAGCAGCTTACAGGGGACTAGCGGGACCTACGAGCAGTACTTC. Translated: CASSLQGTSGTYEQYF.

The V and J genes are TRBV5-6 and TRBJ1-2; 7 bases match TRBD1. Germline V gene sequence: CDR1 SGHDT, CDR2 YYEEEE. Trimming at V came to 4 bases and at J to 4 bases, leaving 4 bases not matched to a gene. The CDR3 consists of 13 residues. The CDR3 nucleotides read TGTGCCAGCAGCCTGGGACAGTTCTATGGCTACACCTTC. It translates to CASSLGQFYGYTF.

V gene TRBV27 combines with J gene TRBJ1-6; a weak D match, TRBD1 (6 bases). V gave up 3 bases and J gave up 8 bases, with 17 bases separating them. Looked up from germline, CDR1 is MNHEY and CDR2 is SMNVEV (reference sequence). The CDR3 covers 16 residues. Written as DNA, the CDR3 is TGTGCCAGCAGTTTCGGTGTTGACAGGTTGTATTCACCCCTCCACTTT. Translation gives CASSFGVDRLYSPLHF.

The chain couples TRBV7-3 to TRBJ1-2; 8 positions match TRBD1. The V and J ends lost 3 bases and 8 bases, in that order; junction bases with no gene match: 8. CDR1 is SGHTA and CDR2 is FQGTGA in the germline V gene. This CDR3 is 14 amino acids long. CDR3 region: CASSLTKDREGYTF. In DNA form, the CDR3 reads TGTGCCAGCAGCTTGACCAAGGACAGGGAAGGCTACACCTTC.

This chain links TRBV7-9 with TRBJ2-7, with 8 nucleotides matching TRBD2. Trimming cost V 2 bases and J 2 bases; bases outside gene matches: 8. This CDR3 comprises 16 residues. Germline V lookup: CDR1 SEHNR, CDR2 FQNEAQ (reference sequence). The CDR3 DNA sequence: TGTGCCAGCAGCTTATTCTCTAGCGGGCAAACCTACGAGCAGTACTTC. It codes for CASSLFSSGQTYEQYF.

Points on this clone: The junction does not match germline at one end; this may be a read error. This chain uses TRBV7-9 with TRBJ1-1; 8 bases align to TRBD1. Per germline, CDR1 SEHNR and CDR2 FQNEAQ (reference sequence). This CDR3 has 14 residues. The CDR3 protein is CSSSATTGDTEAFF. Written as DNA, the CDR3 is TGTTCCAGCAGCGCAACGACAGGGGACACTGAAGCTTTCTTT.

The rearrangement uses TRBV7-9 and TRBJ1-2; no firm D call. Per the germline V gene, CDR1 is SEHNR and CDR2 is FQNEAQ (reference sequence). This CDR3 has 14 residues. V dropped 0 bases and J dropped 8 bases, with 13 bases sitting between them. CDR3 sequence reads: CASSLAASLGGYTF. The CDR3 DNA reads TGTGCCAGCAGCTTAGCGGCCAGTCTTGGCGGCTACACCTTC.

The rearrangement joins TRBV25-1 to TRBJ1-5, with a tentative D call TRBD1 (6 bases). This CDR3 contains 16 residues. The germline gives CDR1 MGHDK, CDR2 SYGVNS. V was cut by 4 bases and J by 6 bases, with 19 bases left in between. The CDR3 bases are TGTGCCAGCAGTGGCACCGGGCCCATGGGGGCTCAGCCCCAGCATTTT. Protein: CASSGTGPMGAQPQHF.

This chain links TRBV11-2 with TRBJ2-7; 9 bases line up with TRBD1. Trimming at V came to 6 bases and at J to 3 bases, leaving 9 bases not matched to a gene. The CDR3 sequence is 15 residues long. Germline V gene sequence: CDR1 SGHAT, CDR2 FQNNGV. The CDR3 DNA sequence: TGTGCCAGCAGTTTGACCGGGACAGGGTTCTACGAGCAGTACTTC. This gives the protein CASSLTGTGFYEQYF.

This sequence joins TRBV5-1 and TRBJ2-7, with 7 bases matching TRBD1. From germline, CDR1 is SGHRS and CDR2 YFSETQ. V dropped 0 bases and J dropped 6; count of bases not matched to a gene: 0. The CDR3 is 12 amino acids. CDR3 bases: TGCGCCAGCAGCTTGGGACAGGGCGAGCAGTACTTC. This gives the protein CASSLGQGEQYF.

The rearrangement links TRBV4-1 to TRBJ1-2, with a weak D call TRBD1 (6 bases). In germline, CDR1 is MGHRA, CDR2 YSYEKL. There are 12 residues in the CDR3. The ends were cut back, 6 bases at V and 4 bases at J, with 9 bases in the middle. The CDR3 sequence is CASSSTGYGYTF. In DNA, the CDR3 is TGCGCCAGCAGTTCGACAGGCTATGGCTACACCTTC.

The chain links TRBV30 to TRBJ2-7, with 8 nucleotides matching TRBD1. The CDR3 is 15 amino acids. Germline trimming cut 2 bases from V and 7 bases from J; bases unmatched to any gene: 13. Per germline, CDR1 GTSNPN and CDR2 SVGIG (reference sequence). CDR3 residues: CAWSPTTGAPYEQYF. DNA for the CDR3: TGTGCCTGGAGTCCGACGACAGGGGCGCCATATGAGCAGTACTTC.

For the CDR3, the DNA is TGCGCCAGCAGCGCGGGACAGGGGGCTTACAATGAGCAGTTCTTC. Translating gives CASSAGQGAYNEQFF. The chain combines TRBV5-1 with TRBJ2-1, with 12 bases aligning to TRBD1. V shed 4 bases, J shed 4 bases, and the junction held 3 bases outside the gene matches. Per germline, CDR1 SGHRS and CDR2 YFSETQ. This CDR3 is built from 15 residues. The full variable domain, with the rest looked up from reference TRBV5-1 and TRBJ2-1, is KAGVTQTPRYLIKTRGQQVTLSCSPISGHRSVSWYQQTPGQGLQFLFEYFSETQRNKGNFPGRFSGRQFSNSRSEMNVSTLELGDSALYLCASSAGQGAYNEQFFGPGTRLTVL.

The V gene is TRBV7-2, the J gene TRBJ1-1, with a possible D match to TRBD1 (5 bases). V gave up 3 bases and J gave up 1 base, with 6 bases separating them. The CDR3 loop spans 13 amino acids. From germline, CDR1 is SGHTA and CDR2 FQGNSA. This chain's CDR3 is CASSLGRNTEAFF. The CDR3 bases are TGTGCCAGCAGCTTGGGGCGGAACACTGAAGCTTTCTTT. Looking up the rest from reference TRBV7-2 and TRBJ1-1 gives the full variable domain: GAGVSQSPSNKVTEKGKDVELRCDPISGHTALYWYRQSLGQGLEFLIYFQGNSAPDKSGLPSDRFSAERTGGSVSTLTIQRTQQEDSAVYLCASSLGRNTEAFFGQGTRLTVV.

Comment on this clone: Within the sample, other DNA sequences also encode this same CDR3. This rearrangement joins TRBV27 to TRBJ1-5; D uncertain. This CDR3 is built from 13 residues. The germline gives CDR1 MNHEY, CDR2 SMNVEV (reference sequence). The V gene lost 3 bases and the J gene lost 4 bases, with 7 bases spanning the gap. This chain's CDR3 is CASSLGRNQPQHF. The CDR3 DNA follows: TGTGCCAGCAGTTTGGGCAGGAATCAGCCCCAGCATTTT.

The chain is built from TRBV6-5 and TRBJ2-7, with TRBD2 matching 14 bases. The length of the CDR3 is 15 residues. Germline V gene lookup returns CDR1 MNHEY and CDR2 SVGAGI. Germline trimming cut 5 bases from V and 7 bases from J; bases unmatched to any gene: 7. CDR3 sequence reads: CASSPGTSGRGEQYF. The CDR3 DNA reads TGTGCCAGCAGTCCCGGGACTAGCGGGAGAGGAGAGCAGTACTTC.